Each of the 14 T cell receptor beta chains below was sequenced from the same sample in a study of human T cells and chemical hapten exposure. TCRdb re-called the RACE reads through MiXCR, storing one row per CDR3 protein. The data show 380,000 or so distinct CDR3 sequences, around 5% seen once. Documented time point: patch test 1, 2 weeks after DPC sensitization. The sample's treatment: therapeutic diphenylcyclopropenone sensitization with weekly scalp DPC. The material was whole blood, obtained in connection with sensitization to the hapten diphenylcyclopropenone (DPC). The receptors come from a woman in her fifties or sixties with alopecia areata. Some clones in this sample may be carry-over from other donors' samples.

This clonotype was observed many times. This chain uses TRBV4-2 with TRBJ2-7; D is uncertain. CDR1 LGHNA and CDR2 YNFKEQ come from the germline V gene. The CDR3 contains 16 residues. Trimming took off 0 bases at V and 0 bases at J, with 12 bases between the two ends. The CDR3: CASSQDIADRSYEQYF. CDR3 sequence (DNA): TGTGCCAGCAGCCAAGATATAGCAGACCGCTCCTACGAGCAGTACTTC.

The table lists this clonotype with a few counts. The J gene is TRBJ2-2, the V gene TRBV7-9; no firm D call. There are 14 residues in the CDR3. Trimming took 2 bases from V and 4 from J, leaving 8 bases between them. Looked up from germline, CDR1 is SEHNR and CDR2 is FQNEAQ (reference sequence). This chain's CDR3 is CASSLSVLTGELFF. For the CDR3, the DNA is TGTGCCAGCAGCTTATCAGTGCTCACCGGGGAGCTGTTTTTT. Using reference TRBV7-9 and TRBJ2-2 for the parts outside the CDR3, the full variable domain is DTGVSQNPRHKITKRGQNVTFRCDPISEHNRLYWYRQTLGQGPEFLTYFQNEAQLEKSRLLSDRFSAERPKGSFSTLEIQRTEQGDSAMYLCASSLSVLTGELFFGEGSRLTVL.

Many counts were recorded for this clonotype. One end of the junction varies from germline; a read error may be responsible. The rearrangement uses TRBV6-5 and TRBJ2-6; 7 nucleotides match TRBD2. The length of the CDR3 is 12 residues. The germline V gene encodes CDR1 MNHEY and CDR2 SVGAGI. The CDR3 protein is CASTGGGNVLTF. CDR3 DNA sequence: TGTGCCAGCACTGGGGGGGGCAACGTCCTGACTTTC.

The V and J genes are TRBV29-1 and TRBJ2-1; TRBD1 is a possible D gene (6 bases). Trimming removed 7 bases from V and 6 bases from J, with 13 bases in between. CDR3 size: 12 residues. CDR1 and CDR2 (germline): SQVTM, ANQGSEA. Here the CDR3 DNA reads TGCAGCGCTGACGGCAGGGGCAATGAGCAGTTCTTC. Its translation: CSADGRGNEQFF.

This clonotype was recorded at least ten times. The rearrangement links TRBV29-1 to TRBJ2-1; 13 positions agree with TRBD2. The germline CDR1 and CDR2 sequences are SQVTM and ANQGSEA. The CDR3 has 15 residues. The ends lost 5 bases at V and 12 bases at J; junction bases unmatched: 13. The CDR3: CSVPLGLAGRIGQFF. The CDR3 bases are TGCAGCGTTCCCCTGGGACTAGCGGGGCGCATAGGGCAGTTCTTC.

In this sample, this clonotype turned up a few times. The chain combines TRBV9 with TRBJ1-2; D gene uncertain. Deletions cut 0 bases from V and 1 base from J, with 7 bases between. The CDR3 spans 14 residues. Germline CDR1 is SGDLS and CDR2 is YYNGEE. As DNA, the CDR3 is TGTGCCAGCAGCGTAGACAGACTTAACTATGGCTACACCTTC. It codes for CASSVDRLNYGYTF.

The CDR3: CSARDAGMPQHF. For the CDR3, the DNA is TGCAGTGCTAGAGATGCCGGGATGCCCCAGCATTTT. The J gene is TRBJ1-5, the V gene TRBV20-1; D remains unclear. V lost 0 bases and J lost 9, with 9 bases in between. Germline lookup yields CDR1 DFQATT and CDR2 SNEGSKA (reference sequence). The CDR3 is made up of 12 amino acids.

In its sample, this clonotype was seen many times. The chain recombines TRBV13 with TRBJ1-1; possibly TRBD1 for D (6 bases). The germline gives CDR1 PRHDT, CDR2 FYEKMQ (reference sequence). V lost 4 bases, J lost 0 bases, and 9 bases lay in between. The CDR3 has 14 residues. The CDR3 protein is CASSWGGMNTEAFF. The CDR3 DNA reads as TGTGCCAGCAGCTGGGGGGGCATGAACACTGAAGCTTTCTTT. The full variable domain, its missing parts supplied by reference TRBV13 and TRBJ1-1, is AAGVIQSPRHLIKEKRETATLKCYPIPRHDTVYWYQQGPGQDPQFLISFYEKMQSDKGSIPDRFSAQQFSDYHSELNMSSLELGDSALYFCASSWGGMNTEAFFGQGTRLTVV.

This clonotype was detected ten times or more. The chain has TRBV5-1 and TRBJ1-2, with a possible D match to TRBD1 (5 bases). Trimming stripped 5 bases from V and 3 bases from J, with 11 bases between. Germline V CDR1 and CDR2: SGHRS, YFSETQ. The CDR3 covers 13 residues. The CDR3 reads CASSGGEDYGYTF. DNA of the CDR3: TGCGCCAGCAGTGGGGGTGAGGACTATGGCTACACCTTC.

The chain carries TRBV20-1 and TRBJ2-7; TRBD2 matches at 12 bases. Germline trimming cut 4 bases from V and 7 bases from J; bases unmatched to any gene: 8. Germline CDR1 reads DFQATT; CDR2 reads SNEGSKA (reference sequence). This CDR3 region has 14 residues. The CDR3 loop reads CSATRLAGAPEQYF. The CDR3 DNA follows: TGCAGTGCTACCAGACTAGCGGGGGCCCCGGAGCAGTACTTC.

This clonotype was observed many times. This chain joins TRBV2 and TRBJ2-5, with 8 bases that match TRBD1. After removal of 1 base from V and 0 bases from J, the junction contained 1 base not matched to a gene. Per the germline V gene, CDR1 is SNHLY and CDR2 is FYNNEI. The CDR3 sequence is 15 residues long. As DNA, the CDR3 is TGTGCCAGCAGTGAAGGACAGGGGTACCAAGAGACCCAGTACTTC. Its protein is CASSEGQGYQETQYF.

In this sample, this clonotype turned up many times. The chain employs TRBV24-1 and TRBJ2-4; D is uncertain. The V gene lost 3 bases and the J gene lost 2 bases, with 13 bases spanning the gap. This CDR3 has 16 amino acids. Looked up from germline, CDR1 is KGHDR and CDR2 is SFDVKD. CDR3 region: CATSDRLDTPKNIQYF. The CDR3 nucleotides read TGTGCCACCAGTGATCGACTGGATACTCCCAAAAACATTCAGTACTTC.

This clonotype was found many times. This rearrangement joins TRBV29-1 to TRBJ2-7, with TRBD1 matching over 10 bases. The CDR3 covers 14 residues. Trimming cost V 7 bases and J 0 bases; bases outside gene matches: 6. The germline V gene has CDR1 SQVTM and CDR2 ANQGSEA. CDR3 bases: TGCAGCGGGCAAGGGACAGGGGCCTCCTACGAGCAGTACTTC. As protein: CSGQGTGASYEQYF.

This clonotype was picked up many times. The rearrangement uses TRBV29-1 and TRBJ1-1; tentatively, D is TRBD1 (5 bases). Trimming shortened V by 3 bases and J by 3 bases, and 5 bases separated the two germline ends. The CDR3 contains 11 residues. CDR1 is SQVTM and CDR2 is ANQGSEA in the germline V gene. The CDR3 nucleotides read TGCAGCGTTGACAGGGACACTGAAGCTTTCTTT. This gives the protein CSVDRDTEAFF.